These 30 T cell receptor beta chains were all obtained from the same sample, sequenced in a study of shared clonotypes between healthy human individuals. The naive CD8 subset, CD45RO-negative cells positively selected for CCR7, excluded terminally differentiated effector memory CD45RA+ cells. Measured with immunoSEQ multiplex PCR; TCRdb has only the in-frame clones, and not every one. This table holds about 800,000 clones, around 96% found once. Material: naive CD8+ T cells sorted from blood. These TCRs come from a man aged 25-45 years in good health.

The gene calls are TRBV28 and TRBJ2-2; the D call may be TRBD1 or TRBD2 (5 bases each). The CDR3 totals 17 residues. Per the germline V gene, CDR1 is MDHEN and CDR2 is SYDVKM. Trimming shortened V by 5 bases and J by 0 bases, and 16 bases separated the two germline ends. CDR3 residues: CASSLTGRQTNTGELFF. As DNA, the CDR3 is TGTGCCAGCAGTCTAACGGGGAGACAGACGAACACCGGGGAGCTGTTTTTT.

The chain combines TRBV6-1 with TRBJ2-7, with a possible D match to TRBD1 (5 bases). In germline, CDR1 is MNHNS, CDR2 SASEGT. Deletions cut 7 bases from V and 7 bases from J, with 14 bases between. The CDR3 consists of 12 residues. CDR3 region: CASMFLGAEQYF. DNA for the CDR3: TGTGCCAGCATGTTTCTTGGGGCGGAGCAGTACTTC.

The V call is TRBV5-4, the J call TRBJ2-7; perhaps TRBD2 as D (5 bases). The V end was cut by 4 bases, the J end by 3 bases, with 8 bases between. There are 12 residues in the CDR3. CDR1 and CDR2 from the germline V gene are SGHNT and YYREEE (reference sequence). The chain's CDR3 is CASSNGGYEQYF. DNA for the CDR3: TGTGCCAGCAGCAATGGAGGCTACGAGCAGTACTTC.

The rearrangement links TRBV9 to TRBJ2-7, with a weak D call TRBD2 (6 bases). With 3 bases removed from V and 5 bases from J, the gap between germline ends came to 18 bases. Germline-derived CDR1 and CDR2 are SGDLS and YYNGEE. The CDR3 loop spans 15 amino acids. This CDR3 is CASSAGTLGSHEQYF. CDR3 sequence (DNA): TGTGCCAGCAGCGCCGGGACTTTGGGAAGCCACGAGCAGTACTTC.

This chain joins TRBV9 and TRBJ2-1, with 7 bases lining up with TRBD2. J was trimmed by 4 bases and V by 4 bases; bases with no gene match: 5. The germline V gene has CDR1 SGDLS and CDR2 YYNGEE. This CDR3 has 14 residues. The CDR3 is CASSPGGFYNEQFF. CDR3 DNA: TGTGCCAGCAGCCCCGGGGGGTTTTACAATGAGCAGTTCTTC.

The chain carries TRBV11-2 and TRBJ2-3, with TRBD2 identical over 14 bases. Germline V CDR1 and CDR2: SGHAT, FQNNGV. V lost 5 bases to trimming and J lost 6 bases; unmatched junction nucleotides: 7. This CDR3 contains 16 residues. The CDR3 spells CASSGGLAGAPDTQYF. CDR3 DNA sequence: TGTGCCAGCAGCGGGGGACTAGCGGGAGCTCCCGATACGCAGTATTTT.

V gene TRBV4-2 combines with J gene TRBJ2-7; D may be TRBD1 (5 bases). The CDR3 length is 15 residues. Germline V lookup: CDR1 LGHNA, CDR2 YNFKEQ. The V gene lost 0 bases and the J gene lost 1 base, with 10 bases spanning the gap. CDR3 protein: CASSQDRAGSYEQYF. The CDR3 DNA reads TGTGCCAGCAGCCAAGATAGGGCAGGGTCCTACGAGCAGTACTTC.

The rearrangement uses TRBV7-9 and TRBJ1-1; D is possibly TRBD1 (6 bases). This CDR3 has 13 amino acids. Germline-derived CDR1 and CDR2 are SEHNR and FQNEAQ (reference sequence). Trimming left V 5 bases short and J 6 bases short, with 13 bases between. As DNA, the CDR3 is TGTGCCAGCAGCCCGACAGGAGGCGCTGAAGCTTTCTTT. Translated: CASSPTGGAEAFF. Looking up the rest from reference TRBV7-9 and TRBJ1-1 gives the full variable domain: DTGVSQNPRHKITKRGQNVTFRCDPISEHNRLYWYRQTLGQGPEFLTYFQNEAQLEKSRLLSDRFSAERPKGSFSTLEIQRTEQGDSAMYLCASSPTGGAEAFFGQGTRLTVV.

This chain uses TRBV7-9 with TRBJ1-3; no clear D gene. Deletions cut 1 base from V and 0 bases from J, with 10 bases between. The CDR3 length is 16 residues. Germline CDR1 reads SEHNR; CDR2 reads FQNEAQ (reference sequence). CDR3 residues: CASSLEAATSGNTIYF. The DNA for the CDR3 is TGTGCCAGCAGCTTAGAGGCAGCAACCTCTGGAAACACCATATATTTT.

This clone was seen just once. The chain employs TRBV27 and TRBJ2-1; 10 nucleotides agree with TRBD2. Germline-derived CDR1 and CDR2 are MNHEY and SMNVEV (reference sequence). The CDR3 is 15 residues long. Unmatched junction bases numbered 15, after V lost 10 bases and J lost 9 bases. Here the CDR3 DNA reads TGTGCCACCCTCCCTGTAGCGGGAGGAGCGATTGAGCAGTTCTTC. Protein sequence: CATLPVAGGAIEQFF.

J is TRBJ2-7 and V is TRBV5-4; D is ambiguous. Trimming took off 0 bases at V and 3 bases at J, with 7 bases between the two ends. Per germline, CDR1 SGHNT and CDR2 YYREEE (reference sequence). This CDR3 is 13 amino acids long. The CDR3 coding sequence is TGTGCCAGCAGCTTGGGACCAGACTACGAGCAGTACTTC. It translates to CASSLGPDYEQYF.

This CDR3 reads CSANQGEKLFF. CDR3 nucleotide sequence: TGCAGTGCTAACCAGGGTGAAAAACTGTTTTTT. The rearrangement joins TRBV20-1 to TRBJ1-4; TRBD1 might be the D (5 bases). The CDR3 is 11 residues long. Germline V gene lookup returns CDR1 DFQATT and CDR2 SNEGSKA (reference sequence). Between the trimmed V and J ends, which lost 4 bases and 7 bases, there was a span of 7 bases.

The chain combines TRBV5-8 with TRBJ2-6; the match to TRBD2 covers 16 bases. Germline trimming cut 4 bases from V and 1 base from J; bases unmatched to any gene: 2. The CDR3 loop spans 18 amino acids. Germline V gene lookup returns CDR1 SGHTS and CDR2 YDEGEE. The CDR3 bases are TGTGCCAGCAGCCCGGGACTAGCGGGAGGGTCTGGGGCCAACGTCCTGACTTTC. Translating it yields CASSPGLAGGSGANVLTF.

The chain uses TRBV29-1 and TRBJ2-3; weak D call: TRBD2 (6 bases). Germline loops: CDR1 SQVTM, CDR2 ANQGSEA. The germline V and J ends were trimmed by 0 bases and 4 bases, with 11 bases remaining between them. This CDR3 has 14 residues. The CDR3 region is CSVEDLWDSDTQYF. For the CDR3, the DNA is TGCAGCGTTGAAGATCTCTGGGACTCAGATACGCAGTATTTT.

The chain couples TRBV7-9 to TRBJ1-2; D is unresolved. The germline gives CDR1 SEHNR, CDR2 FQNEAQ (reference sequence). This CDR3 comprises 12 residues. V was clipped by 1 base and J by 8 bases, with 8 bases between them. CDR3 nucleotide sequence: TGTGCCAGCAGCTTAGATGACTGGGGCTACACCTTC. This sequence encodes CASSLDDWGYTF.

The chain couples TRBV7-9 to TRBJ2-3; TRBD2 matches at 10 bases. The CDR3 totals 14 residues. J gave up 5 bases and V 5 bases, and 4 bases lay outside the gene matches. Germline-derived CDR1 and CDR2 are SEHNR and FQNEAQ (reference sequence). The CDR3 here is CASSITSGKDTQYF. In DNA form, the CDR3 reads TGTGCCAGCAGCATTACTAGCGGGAAAGATACGCAGTATTTT.

Only one count was recorded for this clone. The rearrangement uses TRBV7-9 and TRBJ2-1; TRBD1 is a possible D gene (6 bases). Germline V gene sequence: CDR1 SEHNR, CDR2 FQNEAQ (reference sequence). There are 15 residues in the CDR3. V was clipped by 5 bases and J by 8 bases, with 19 bases between them. The CDR3 sequence: CASSDTGYRSDEQFF. CDR3 nucleotide sequence: TGTGCCAGCAGCGACACAGGGTATAGGAGCGATGAGCAGTTCTTC.

J is TRBJ2-7 and V is TRBV7-9; 9 nucleotides align to TRBD2. CDR3 length: 14 amino acids. CDR1 is SEHNR and CDR2 is FQNEAQ in the germline V gene (reference sequence). V lost 2 bases to trimming and J lost 5 bases; unmatched junction nucleotides: 4. The CDR3 here is CASSLSSGRNEQYF. The CDR3 coding sequence is TGTGCCAGCAGCTTAAGTAGCGGGAGAAACGAGCAGTACTTC.

The genes are TRBV27 and TRBJ2-1; D is ambiguous. The V gene lost 8 bases and the J gene lost 1 base, with 9 bases spanning the gap. The CDR3 extends over 13 amino acids. Germline assignment: CDR1 MNHEY and CDR2 SMNVEV (reference sequence). CDR3 nucleotide sequence: TGTGCCAGCGCTCTTGGGTCCTACAATGAGCAGTTCTTC. This encodes CASALGSYNEQFF.

V usage is TRBV29-1 and J usage is TRBJ2-6; 7 nucleotides line up with TRBD1. This CDR3 has 16 amino acids. Germline V lookup: CDR1 SQVTM, CDR2 ANQGSEA. The V and J ends lost 4 bases and 0 bases, in that order; junction bases with no gene match: 6. CDR3 loop: CSVGDSPDSGANVLTF. The CDR3 region has the DNA TGCAGCGTTGGGGACAGCCCAGACTCTGGGGCCAACGTCCTGACTTTC.

The CDR3 reads CASSQDSRMTQYF. CDR3 coding DNA: TGTGCCAGCAGCCAAGATTCGCGAATGACCCAGTACTTC. V usage is TRBV14 and J usage is TRBJ2-5; unclear D gene. V dropped 0 bases and J dropped 7 bases, with 9 bases sitting between them. This CDR3 comprises 13 residues. Germline loops: CDR1 SGHDN, CDR2 FVKESK.

This chain connects TRBV5-1 to TRBJ2-7; TRBD2 matches 9 bases. V dropped 2 bases and J dropped 1; count of bases not matched to a gene: 1. The V gene's germline CDR1 is SGHRS and CDR2 YFSETQ. The CDR3 contains 14 residues. CDR3 coding DNA: TGCGCCAGCAGCTTTAGCGGGAGTTCCTACGAGCAGTACTTC. This encodes CASSFSGSSYEQYF.

Regarding this clone: Mismatch with germline at one junction end may stem from a read error. The chain has TRBV23-1 and TRBJ1-1, with D perhaps matching TRBD1 (5 bases). TRBV23-1 is flagged as an ORF with uncertain function. CDR3 length: 14 amino acids. The CDR3 DNA is TGCGCCAGCAGTCGGATCGGGAGGGGAGCTGAGGCTTTCTTT. Protein product: CASSRIGRGAEAFF.

This chain links TRBV2 with TRBJ2-2; 10 nucleotides align to TRBD2. J was trimmed by 3 bases and V by 5 bases; bases with no gene match: 12. CDR1 is SNHLY, CDR2 FYNNEI, per germline. The CDR3 covers 18 residues. The CDR3 DNA reads as TGTGCCAGCAGTTGGGGGGCAGCGGGAGGGCAATACACCGGGGAGCTGTTTTTT. This codes for CASSWGAAGGQYTGELFF. The variable domain in full, with the rest retrieved from reference TRBV2 and TRBJ2-2, is EPEVTQTPSHQVTQMGQEVILRCVPISNHLYFYWYRQILGQKVEFLVSFYNNEISEKSEIFDDQFSVERPDGSNFTLKIRSTKLEDSAMYFCASSWGAAGGQYTGELFFGEGSRLTVL.

As to this clone: Other nucleotide sequences in the sample specify the same CDR3. The rearrangement links TRBV4-1 to TRBJ2-7, with 11 bases fitting TRBD2. The V segment lost 4 bases and the J segment 4 bases; nucleotides outside the gene matches: 6. Germline assignment: CDR1 MGHRA and CDR2 YSYEKL. This CDR3 has 15 amino acids. As DNA, the CDR3 is TGCGCCAGCAGCCCAAGACTAGCGGGATCGTACGAGCAGTACTTC. This encodes CASSPRLAGSYEQYF.

This rearrangement joins TRBV1 to TRBJ2-3; the table assigns TRBD2, which was not confirmed against the DNA. TRBV1 is labeled a pseudogene. This CDR3 has 16 amino acids. CDR3: CTSSQVTSGAVDTQYF. The CDR3 DNA sequence: TGCACCAGCAGCCAAGTGACTAGCGGGGCCGTAGATACGCAGTATTTT.

The J gene is TRBJ1-1, the V gene TRBV7-9, with 7 bases identical to TRBD1. The CDR3 is 14 residues long. Per the germline V gene, CDR1 is SEHNR and CDR2 is FQNEAQ (reference sequence). Trimming cost V 4 bases and J 3 bases; bases outside gene matches: 5. DNA of the CDR3: TGTGCCAGCAGCTGGACAGGAGCCTACACTGAAGCTTTCTTT. Residues: CASSWTGAYTEAFF.

The rearrangement uses TRBV7-9 and TRBJ2-4, with D tentatively TRBD1 or TRBD2 (7 bases each). Germline CDR1 SEHNR, CDR2 FQNEAQ (reference sequence). The CDR3 extends over 17 amino acids. Trimming took off 5 bases at V and 4 bases at J, with 21 bases between the two ends. Written as DNA, the CDR3 is TGTGCCAGCAGCCGAATCAGGGAGGGGGCGATTAAAAACATTCAGTACTTC. Its translation: CASSRIREGAIKNIQYF.

This clone was detected a few times. The chain combines TRBV10-3 with TRBJ2-5; D call uncertain. Germline lookup yields CDR1 ENHRY and CDR2 SYGVKD. The CDR3 runs to 15 residues. V lost 1 base and J 5 bases, leaving 14 bases between the germline ends. The CDR3 protein is CAISEFPVSRETQYF. Written as DNA, the CDR3 is TGTGCCATCAGTGAGTTTCCCGTGTCAAGGGAGACCCAGTACTTC.

V and J are TRBV7-9 and TRBJ2-1; D is possibly TRBD1 or TRBD2 (5 bases each). Germline loops: CDR1 SEHNR, CDR2 FQNEAQ (reference sequence). V shed 3 bases and J shed 2 bases, with 17 bases lying between them. The CDR3 has 17 residues. The chain's CDR3 is CASSFPSRDAPYNEQFF. CDR3 nucleotide sequence: TGTGCCAGCAGCTTCCCCAGCCGGGACGCGCCCTACAATGAGCAGTTCTTC.